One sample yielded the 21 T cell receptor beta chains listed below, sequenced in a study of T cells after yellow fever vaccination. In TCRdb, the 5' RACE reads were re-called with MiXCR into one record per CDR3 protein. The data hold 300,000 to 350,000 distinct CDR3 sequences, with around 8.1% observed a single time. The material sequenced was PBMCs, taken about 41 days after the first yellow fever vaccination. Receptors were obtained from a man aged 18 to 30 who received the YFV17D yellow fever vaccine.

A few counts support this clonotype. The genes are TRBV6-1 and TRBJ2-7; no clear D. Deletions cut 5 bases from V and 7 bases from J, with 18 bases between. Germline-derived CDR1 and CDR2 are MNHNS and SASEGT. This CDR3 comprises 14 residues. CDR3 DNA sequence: TGTGCCAGCAGTATGTCCATCCCGGATCGAGAGCAGTACTTC. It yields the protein CASSMSIPDREQYF.

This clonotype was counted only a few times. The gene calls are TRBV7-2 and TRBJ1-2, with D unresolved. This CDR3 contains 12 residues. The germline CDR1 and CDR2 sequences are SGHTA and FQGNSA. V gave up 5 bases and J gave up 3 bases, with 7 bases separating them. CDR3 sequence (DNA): TGTGCCAGCAGCCGGGAGGACTATGGCTACACCTTC. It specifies CASSREDYGYTF.

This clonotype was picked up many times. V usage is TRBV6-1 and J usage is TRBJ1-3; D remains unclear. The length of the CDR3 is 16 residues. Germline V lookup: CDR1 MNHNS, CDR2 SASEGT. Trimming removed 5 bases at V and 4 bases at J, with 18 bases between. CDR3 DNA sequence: TGTGCCAGCAGTCGCCAGGAGGTCGCGTCCGGAAACACCATATATTTT. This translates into CASSRQEVASGNTIYF.

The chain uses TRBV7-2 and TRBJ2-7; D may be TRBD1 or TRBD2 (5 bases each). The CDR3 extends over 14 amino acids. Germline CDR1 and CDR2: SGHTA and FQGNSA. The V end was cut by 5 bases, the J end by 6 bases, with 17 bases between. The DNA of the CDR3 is TGTGCCAGCAGCCCGGGGCCAGGGAATGTCGAGCAGTACGTC. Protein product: CASSPGPGNVEQYV.

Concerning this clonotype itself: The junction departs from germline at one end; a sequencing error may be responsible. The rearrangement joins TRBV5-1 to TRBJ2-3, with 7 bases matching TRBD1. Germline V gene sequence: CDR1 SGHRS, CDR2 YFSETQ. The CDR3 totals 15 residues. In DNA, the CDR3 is TGCGCCAGCAGCTTGGAAGACAGGGTCGGGGATACGCCGTATTTT. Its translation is CASSLEDRVGDTPYF. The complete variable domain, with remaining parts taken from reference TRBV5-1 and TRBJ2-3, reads KAGVTQTPRYLIKTRGQQVTLSCSPISGHRSVSWYQQTPGQGLQFLFEYFSETQRNKGNFPGRFSGRQFSNSRSEMNVSTLELGDSALYLCASSLEDRVGDTPYFGPGTRLTVL.

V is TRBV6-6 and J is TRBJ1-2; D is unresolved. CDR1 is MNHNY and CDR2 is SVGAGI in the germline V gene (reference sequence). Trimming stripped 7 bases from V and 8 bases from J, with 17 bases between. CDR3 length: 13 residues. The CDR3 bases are TGTGCCAGCACCGGGGAACTCGCGATAGGCTACACCTTC. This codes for CASTGELAIGYTF.

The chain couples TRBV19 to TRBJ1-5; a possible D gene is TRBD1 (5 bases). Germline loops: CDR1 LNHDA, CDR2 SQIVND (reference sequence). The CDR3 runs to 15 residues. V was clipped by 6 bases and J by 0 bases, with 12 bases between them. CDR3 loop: CASSQIDSSNQPQHF. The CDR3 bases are TGTGCCAGTAGCCAAATAGACAGTAGCAATCAGCCCCAGCATTTT.

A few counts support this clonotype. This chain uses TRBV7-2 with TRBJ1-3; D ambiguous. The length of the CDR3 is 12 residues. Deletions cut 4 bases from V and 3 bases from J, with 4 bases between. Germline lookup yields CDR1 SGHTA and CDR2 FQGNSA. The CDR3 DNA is TGTGCCAGCAGCTCGTATGGAAACACCATATATTTT. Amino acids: CASSSYGNTIYF. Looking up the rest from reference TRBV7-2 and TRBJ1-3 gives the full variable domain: GAGVSQSPSNKVTEKGKDVELRCDPISGHTALYWYRQSLGQGLEFLIYFQGNSAPDKSGLPSDRFSAERTGGSVSTLTIQRTQQEDSAVYLCASSSYGNTIYFGEGSWLTVV.

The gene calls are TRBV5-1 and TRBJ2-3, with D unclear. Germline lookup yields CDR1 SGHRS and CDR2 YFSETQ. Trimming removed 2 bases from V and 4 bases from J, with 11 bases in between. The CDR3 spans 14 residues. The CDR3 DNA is TGCGCCAGCAGCTTTGGGGTTTTCCCAGATACGCAGTATTTT. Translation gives CASSFGVFPDTQYF.

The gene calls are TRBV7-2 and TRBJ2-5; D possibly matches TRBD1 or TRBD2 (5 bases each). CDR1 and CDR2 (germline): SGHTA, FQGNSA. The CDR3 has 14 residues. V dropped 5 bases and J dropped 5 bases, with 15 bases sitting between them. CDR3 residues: CASSVGTSRETQYF. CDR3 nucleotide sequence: TGTGCCAGCAGCGTTGGGACCTCCAGGGAGACCCAGTACTTC.

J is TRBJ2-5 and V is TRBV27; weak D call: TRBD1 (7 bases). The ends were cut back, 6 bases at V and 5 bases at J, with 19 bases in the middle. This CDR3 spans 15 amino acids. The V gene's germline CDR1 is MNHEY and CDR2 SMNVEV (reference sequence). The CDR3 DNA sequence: TGTGCCAGCAGAAAAATCGGAGGGGGCCCGGAGACCCAGTACTTC. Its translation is CASRKIGGGPETQYF.

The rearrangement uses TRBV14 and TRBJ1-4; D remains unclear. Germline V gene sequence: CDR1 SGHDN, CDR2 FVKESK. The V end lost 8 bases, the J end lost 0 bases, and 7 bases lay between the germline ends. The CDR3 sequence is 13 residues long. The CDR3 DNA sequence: TGTGCCAGCGGCCGAGCAACTAATGAAAAACTGTTTTTT. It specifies CASGRATNEKLFF.

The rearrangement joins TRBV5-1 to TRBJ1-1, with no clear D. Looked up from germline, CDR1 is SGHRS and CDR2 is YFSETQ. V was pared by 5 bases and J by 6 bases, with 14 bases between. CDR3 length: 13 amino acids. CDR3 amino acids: CASRFALAAEAFF. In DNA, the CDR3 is TGCGCCAGCAGATTCGCTCTTGCGGCTGAAGCTTTCTTT.

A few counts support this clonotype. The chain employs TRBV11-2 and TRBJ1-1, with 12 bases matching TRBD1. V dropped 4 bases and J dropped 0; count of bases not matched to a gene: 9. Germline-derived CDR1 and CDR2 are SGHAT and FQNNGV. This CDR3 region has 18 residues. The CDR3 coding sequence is TGTGCCAGCAGCTGGCCGGGACAGGGGGCCAGGATGAACACTGAAGCTTTCTTT. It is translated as CASSWPGQGARMNTEAFF.

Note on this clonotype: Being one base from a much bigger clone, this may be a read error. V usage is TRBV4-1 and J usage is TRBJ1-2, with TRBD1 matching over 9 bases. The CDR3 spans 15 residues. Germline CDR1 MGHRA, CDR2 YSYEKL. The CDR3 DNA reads TGCGCCAGCATCCAAGTGGACAGGGGAGAACGTGGCTACACCTTC. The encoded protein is CASIQVDRGERGYTF.

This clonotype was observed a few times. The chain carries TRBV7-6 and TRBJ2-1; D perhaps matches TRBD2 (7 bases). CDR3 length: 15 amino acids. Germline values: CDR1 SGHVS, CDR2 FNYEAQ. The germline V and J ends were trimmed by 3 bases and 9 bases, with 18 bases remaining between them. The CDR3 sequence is CASSFEGGGYGEQFF. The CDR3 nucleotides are TGTGCCAGCAGCTTCGAGGGGGGGGGCTATGGTGAGCAGTTCTTC.

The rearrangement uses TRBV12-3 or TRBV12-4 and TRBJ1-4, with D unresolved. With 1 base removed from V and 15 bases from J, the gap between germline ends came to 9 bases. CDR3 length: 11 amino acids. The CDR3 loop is CASSLGKRVFF. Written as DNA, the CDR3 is TGTGCCAGCAGTTTAGGGAAAAGGGTGTTTTTT.

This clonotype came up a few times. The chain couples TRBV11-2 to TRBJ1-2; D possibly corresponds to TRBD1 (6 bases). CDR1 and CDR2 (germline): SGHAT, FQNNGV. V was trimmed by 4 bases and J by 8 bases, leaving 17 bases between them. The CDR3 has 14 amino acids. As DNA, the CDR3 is TGTGCCAGCAGCTGGGAAGGGGGAGGGTCCGGCTACACCTTC. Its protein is CASSWEGGGSGYTF.

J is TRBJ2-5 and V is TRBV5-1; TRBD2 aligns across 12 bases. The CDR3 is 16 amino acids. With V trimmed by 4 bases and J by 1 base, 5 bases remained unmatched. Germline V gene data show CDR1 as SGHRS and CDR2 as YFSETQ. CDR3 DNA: TGCGCCAGCAGCCAGCCTAGCGGGGGGGCCCAAGAGACCCAGTACTTC. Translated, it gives CASSQPSGGAQETQYF.

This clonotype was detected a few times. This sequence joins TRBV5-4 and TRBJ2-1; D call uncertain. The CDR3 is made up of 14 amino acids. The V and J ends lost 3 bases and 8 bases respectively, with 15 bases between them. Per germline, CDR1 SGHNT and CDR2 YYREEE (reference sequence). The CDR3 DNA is TGTGCCAGCAGCTCGTGGTCAGGCGACCATGAGCAGTTCTTC. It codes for CASSSWSGDHEQFF.

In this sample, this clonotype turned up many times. CDR3 sequence (DNA): TGTGCCAGCAGCTTAGGGGACAGGGGGCCCTACACCTTC. This codes for CASSLGDRGPYTF. The rearrangement uses TRBV7-8 and TRBJ1-2, with TRBD1 matching 12 bases. This CDR3 spans 13 amino acids. V was clipped by 1 base and J by 10 bases; unmatched bases: 1. Germline V gives CDR1 SGHVS, CDR2 FQNEAQ.